This record concerns one T cell receptor (beta chain) sequence. Its antigen remains unknown. The data originate from a study of shared clonotypes between healthy human individuals. Study-wide results and limits: The study drew on few donors, limiting represented genetic and exposure-history diversity.

V dropped 0 bases and J dropped 7 bases, with 11 bases sitting between them. Germline V lookup: CDR1 SGHNT, CDR2 YYREEE (reference sequence). The length of the CDR3 is 14 residues. Every immunoSEQ plate was one replicate of a subset's evenly spread DNA. How the authors handled the data: As immunoSEQ supplied junction-only sequences (without quality scores), filtering differed. Produced via immunoSEQ multiplex PCR; TCRdb's table is partial and in-frame only. V and J calls and clone size follow that table, whereas D and trimming were derived from the DNA. The table shows about 2.3 million clones, with roughly 93% occurring only once.

The sample comprised naive CD4+ T cells from PBMCs. Subset given: CD45RA+ positively selected. This receptor was obtained from a man younger than 35 in good health. Some clones in this sample may be carry-over from other donors' samples. The chain has TRBV5-4 and TRBJ2-1; either TRBD1 or TRBD2 may supply D (7 bases each). The CDR3 spells CASSLVQGGNEQFF. The CDR3 DNA is TGTGCCAGCAGCTTGGTCCAGGGGGGGAATGAGCAGTTCTTC.